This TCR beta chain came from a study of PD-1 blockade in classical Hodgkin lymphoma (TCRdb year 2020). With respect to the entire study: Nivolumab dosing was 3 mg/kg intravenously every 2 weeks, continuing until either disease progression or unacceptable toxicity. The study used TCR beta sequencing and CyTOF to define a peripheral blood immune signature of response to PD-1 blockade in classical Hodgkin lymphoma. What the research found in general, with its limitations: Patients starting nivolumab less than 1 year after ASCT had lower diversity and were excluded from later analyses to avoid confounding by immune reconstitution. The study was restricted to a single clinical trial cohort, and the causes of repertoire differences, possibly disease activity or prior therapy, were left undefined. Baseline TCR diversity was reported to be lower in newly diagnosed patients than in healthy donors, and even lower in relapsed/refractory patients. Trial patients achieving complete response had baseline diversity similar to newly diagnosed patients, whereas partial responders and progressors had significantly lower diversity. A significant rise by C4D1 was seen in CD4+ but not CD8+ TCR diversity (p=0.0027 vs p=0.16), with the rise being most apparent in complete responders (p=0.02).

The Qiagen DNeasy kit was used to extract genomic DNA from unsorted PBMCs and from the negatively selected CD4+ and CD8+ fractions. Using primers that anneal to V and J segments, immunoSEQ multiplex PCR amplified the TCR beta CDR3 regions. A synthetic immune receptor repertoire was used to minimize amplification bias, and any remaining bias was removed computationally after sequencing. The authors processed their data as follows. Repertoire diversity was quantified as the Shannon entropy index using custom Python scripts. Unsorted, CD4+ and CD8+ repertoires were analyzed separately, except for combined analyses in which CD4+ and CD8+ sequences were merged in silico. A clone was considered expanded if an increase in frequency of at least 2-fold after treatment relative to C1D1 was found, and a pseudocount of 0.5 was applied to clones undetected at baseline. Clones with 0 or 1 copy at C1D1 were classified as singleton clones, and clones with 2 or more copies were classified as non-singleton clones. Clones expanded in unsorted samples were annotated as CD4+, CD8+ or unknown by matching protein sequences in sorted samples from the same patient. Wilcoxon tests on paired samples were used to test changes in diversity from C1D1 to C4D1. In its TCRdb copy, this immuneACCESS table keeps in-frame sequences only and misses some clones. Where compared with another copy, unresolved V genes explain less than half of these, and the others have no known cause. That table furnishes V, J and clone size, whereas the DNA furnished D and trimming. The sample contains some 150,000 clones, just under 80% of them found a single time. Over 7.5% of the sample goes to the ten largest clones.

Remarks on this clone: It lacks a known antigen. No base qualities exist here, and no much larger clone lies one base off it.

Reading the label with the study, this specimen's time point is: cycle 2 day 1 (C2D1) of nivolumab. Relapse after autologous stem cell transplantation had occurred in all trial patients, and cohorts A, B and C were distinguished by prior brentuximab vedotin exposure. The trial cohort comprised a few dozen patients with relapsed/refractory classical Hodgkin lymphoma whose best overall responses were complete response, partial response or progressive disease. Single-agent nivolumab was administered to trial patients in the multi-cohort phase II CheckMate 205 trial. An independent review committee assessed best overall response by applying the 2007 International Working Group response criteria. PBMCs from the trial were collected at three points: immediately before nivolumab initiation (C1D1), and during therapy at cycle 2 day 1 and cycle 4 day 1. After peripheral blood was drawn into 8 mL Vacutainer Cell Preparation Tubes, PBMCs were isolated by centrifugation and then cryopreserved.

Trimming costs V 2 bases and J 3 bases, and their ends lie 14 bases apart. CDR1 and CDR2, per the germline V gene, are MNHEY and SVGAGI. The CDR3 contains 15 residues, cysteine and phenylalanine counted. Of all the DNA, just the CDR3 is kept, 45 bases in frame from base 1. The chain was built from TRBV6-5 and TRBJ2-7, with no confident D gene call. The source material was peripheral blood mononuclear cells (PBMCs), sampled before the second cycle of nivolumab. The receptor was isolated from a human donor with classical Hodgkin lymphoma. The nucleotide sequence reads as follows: TGTGCCAGCAGTTACCCGAGGCGGCAGCACTACGAGCAGTACTTC. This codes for CASSYPRRQHYEQYF.